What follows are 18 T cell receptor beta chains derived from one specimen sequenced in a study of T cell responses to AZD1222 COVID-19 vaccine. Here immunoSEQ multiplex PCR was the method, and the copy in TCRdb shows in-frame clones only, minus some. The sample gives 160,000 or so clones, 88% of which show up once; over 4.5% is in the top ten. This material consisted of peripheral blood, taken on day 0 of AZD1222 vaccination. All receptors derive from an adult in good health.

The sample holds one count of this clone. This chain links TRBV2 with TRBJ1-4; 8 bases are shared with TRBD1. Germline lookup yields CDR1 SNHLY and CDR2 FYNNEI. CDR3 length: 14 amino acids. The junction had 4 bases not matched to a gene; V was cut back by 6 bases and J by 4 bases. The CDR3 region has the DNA TGTGCCAGCAGCCCACAGGGGGATAATGAAAAACTGTTTTTT. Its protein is CASSPQGDNEKLFF.

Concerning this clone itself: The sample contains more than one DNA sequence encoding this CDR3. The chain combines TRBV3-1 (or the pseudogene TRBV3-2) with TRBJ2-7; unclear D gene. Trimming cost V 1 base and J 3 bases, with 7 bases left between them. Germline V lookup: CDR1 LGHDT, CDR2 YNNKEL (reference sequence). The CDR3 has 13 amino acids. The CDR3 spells CASSQGVVYEQYF. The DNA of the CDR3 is TGTGCCAGCAGCCAAGGAGTCGTCTACGAGCAGTACTTC.

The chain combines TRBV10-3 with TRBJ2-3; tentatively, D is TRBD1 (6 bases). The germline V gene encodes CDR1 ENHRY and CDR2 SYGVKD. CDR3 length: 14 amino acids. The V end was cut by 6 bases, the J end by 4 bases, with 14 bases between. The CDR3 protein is CAIRGSRGADTQYF. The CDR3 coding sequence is TGTGCCATCAGGGGGTCCAGGGGCGCAGATACGCAGTATTTT.

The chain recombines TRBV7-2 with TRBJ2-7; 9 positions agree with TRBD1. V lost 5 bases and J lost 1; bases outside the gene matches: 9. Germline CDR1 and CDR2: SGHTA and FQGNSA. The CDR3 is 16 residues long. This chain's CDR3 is CASSPLTGGKSYEQYF. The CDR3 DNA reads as TGTGCCAGCAGCCCTTTGACAGGGGGAAAATCCTACGAGCAGTACTTC.

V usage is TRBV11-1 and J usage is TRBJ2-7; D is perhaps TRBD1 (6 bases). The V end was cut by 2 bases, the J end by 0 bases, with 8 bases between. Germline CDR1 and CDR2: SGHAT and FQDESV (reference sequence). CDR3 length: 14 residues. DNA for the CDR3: TGTGCCAGCAGCTTACAGGGGCTCTCCTACGAGCAGTACTTC. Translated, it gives CASSLQGLSYEQYF.

The CDR3 DNA follows: TGTGCCAGCAGCCCCTTGGGGGGGGGCAATCAGCCCCAGCATTTT. The encoded protein is CASSPLGGGNQPQHF. The chain is built from TRBV7-9 and TRBJ1-5; a weak D match, TRBD1 (5 bases). V lost 5 bases to trimming and J lost 2 bases, with 13 bases between them. Germline-derived CDR1 and CDR2 are SEHNR and FQNEAQ (reference sequence). CDR3 length: 15 residues.

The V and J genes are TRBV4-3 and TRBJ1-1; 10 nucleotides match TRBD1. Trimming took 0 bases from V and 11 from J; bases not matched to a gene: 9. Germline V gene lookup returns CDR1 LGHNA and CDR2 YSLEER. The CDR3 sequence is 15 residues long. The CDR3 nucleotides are TGCGCCAGCAGCCAAGACCGGGACAGGGGCTTGGAGGCTTTCTTT. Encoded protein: CASSQDRDRGLEAFF.

CDR3 bases: TGTGCCAGCAGCTCCGGGACAGGGGGATCACCCCTCCACTTT. Protein: CASSSGTGGSPLHF. The chain has TRBV7-9 and TRBJ1-6; TRBD1 aligns across 11 bases. The CDR3 is 14 amino acids. Looked up from germline, CDR1 is SEHNR and CDR2 is FQNEAQ (reference sequence). J lost 10 bases, V lost 4 bases, and 3 bases had no gene match.

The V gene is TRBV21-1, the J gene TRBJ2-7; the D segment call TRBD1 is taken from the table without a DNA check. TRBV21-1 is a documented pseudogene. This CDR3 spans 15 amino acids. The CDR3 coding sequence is TGTGCCAGCAGCGCGGACAGTCAGAGCTCCTACGAGCAGTACTTC. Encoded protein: CASSADSQSSYEQYF.

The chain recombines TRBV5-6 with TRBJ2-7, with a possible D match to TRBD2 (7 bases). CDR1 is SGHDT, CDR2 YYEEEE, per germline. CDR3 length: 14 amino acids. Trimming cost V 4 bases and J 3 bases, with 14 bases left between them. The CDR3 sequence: CASSPGRGNYEQYF. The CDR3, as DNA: TGTGCCAGCAGCCCGGGGAGGGGGAACTACGAGCAGTACTTC.

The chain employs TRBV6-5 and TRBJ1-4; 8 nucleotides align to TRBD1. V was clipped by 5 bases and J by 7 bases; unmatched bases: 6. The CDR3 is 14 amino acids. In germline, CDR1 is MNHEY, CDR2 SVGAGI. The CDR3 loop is CASSQDRVFEKLFF. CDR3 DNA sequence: TGTGCCAGCAGTCAGGACAGGGTGTTTGAAAAACTGTTTTTT.

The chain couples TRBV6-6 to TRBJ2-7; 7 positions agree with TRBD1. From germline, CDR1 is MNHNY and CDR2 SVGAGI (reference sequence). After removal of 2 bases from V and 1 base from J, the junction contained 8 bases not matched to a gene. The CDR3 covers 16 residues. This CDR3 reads CASSYTDRRNSYEQYF. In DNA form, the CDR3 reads TGTGCCAGCAGTTACACGGACAGGCGAAATTCCTACGAGCAGTACTTC.

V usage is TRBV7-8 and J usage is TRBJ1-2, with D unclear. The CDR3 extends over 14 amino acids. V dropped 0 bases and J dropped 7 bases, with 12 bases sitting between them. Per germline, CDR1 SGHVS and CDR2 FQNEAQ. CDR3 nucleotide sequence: TGTGCCAGCAGCTTAGCGCAGGTTGACTCTGGCTACACCTTC. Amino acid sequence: CASSLAQVDSGYTF.

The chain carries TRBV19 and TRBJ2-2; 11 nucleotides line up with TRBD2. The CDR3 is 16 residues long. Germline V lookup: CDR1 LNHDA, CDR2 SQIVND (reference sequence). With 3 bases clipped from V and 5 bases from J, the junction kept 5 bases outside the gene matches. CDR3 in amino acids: CASSIPTSGRTGELFF. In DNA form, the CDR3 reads TGTGCCAGTAGTATCCCCACTAGCGGGAGAACCGGGGAGCTGTTTTTT.

The CDR3 DNA sequence: TGTGCCAGCAGCGTGCATGGGGACTCGAGTGGCGAGCAGTACTTC. This gives the protein CASSVHGDSSGEQYF. The gene calls are TRBV9 and TRBJ2-7; weak D call: TRBD2 (6 bases). The germline V gene has CDR1 SGDLS and CDR2 YYNGEE. This CDR3 region has 15 residues. V lost 2 bases, J lost 6 bases, and 18 bases lay in between.

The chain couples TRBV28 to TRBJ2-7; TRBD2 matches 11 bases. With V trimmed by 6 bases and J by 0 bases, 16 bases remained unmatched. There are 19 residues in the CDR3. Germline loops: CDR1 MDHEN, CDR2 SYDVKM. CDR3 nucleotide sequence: TGTGCCAGCAGCCCGGAGGACCGACTAGCGGGACCTCACTCCTACGAGCAGTACTTC. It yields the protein CASSPEDRLAGPHSYEQYF.

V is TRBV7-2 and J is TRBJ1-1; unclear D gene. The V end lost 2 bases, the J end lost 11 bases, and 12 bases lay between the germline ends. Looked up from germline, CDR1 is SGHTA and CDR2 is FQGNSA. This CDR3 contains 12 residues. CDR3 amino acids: CASSLPGVKAFF. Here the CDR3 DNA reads TGTGCCAGCAGCTTACCCGGGGTGAAGGCTTTCTTT. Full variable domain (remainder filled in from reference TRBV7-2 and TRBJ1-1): GAGVSQSPSNKVTEKGKDVELRCDPISGHTALYWYRQSLGQGLEFLIYFQGNSAPDKSGLPSDRFSAERTGGSVSTLTIQRTQQEDSAVYLCASSLPGVKAFFGQGTRLTVV.

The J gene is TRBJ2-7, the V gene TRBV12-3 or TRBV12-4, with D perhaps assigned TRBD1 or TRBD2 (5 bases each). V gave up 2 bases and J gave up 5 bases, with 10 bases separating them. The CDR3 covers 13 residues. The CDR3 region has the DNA TGTGCCAGCAGTTTACAGGGAGAACACGAGCAGTACTTC. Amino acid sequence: CASSLQGEHEQYF.